This T cell receptor (beta chain) originates from a study of T cell responses to AZD1222 COVID-19 vaccine. In the study overall: Second doses that came at about 4 or about 12 weeks were put together.

The study's findings and limits: Sampled repertoires all dated from after the peak T cell response. Among those given AZD1222, only 6 or 7 were seropositive at baseline. Compared with day 0, the breadth and depth of the Spike-specific TCR repertoire rose significantly after two doses of AZD1222.

CDR1 is SGHRS and CDR2 is YFSETQ in the germline V gene. The V and J ends lost 2 bases and 2 bases respectively, with 14 bases between them. The CDR3 extends over 15 amino acids. Sequencing used immunoSEQ multiplex PCR; TCRdb keeps in-frame clones, though not all of them. Of roughly 190,000 clones in the sample, 90% to 95% were seen once. Remarks on this clone: The target antigen is unknown.

The TCR was taken from an adult in good health. This chain uses TRBV5-1 with TRBJ2-7, with D maybe TRBD1 (6 bases). The sample here was peripheral blood, taken on day 0 of AZD1222 vaccination. The CDR3 DNA sequence: TGCGCCAGCAGCTTTAGCTGGACAGTGGCCTACGAGCAGTACTTC. It is translated as CASSFSWTVAYEQYF.